Each of the 13 T cell receptor beta chains below was sequenced from the same sample in a study of cytomegalovirus exposure and HLA in healthy donors. Use of 60 Vbeta and 13 Jbeta primers characterized the PCR. The repertoire was sequenced with immunoSEQ multiplex PCR; TCRdb's copy has only in-frame clones and lacks some. The table records under 150,000 clones, roughly 79% of them present only once. Input material: PBMCs. These receptors all come from a woman under 30 in good health and CMV-seronegative.

The V gene is TRBV11-2, the J gene TRBJ1-1; D not resolved. The germline V gene has CDR1 SGHAT and CDR2 FQNNGV. This CDR3 spans 13 amino acids. Deletions cut 1 base from V and 4 bases from J, with 7 bases between. CDR3 sequence (DNA): TGTGCCAGCAGCTTAGGTCCTGTCACTGAAGCTTTCTTT. Translation gives CASSLGPVTEAFF.

This clone was seen a few times. The CDR3 is CATSRAGTGREKLFF. As DNA, the CDR3 is TGTGCCACCAGCAGAGCCGGGACAGGGAGAGAAAAACTGTTTTTT. The chain has TRBV15 and TRBJ1-4; 9 bases agree with TRBD1. Germline trimming cut 1 base from V and 8 bases from J; bases unmatched to any gene: 5. CDR3 length equals 15 residues. CDR1 and CDR2 from the germline V gene are LNHNV and YYDKDF (reference sequence).

The V and J genes are TRBV29-1 and TRBJ1-2; 9 nucleotides agree with TRBD1. CDR3 size: 11 residues. The trim removed 6 bases at V and 8 bases at J, leaving 4 bases unmatched. Germline CDR1 and CDR2: SQVTM and ANQGSEA. This CDR3 reads CSVHRGQGYTF. CDR3 sequence (DNA): TGCAGCGTCCACAGGGGGCAGGGCTACACCTTC.

This clone was counted a single time. The rearrangement uses TRBV6-1 and TRBJ2-7; perhaps TRBD2 as D (5 bases). Trimming cost V 5 bases and J 3 bases, with 8 bases left between them. The CDR3 is 12 residues long. Germline values: CDR1 MNHNS, CDR2 SASEGT. Written as DNA, the CDR3 is TGTGCCAGCAGTAAAGGGAGCTACGAGCAGTACTTC. Translation gives CASSKGSYEQYF.

About this clone itself: Germline and junction disagree at one end, which may indicate a read error. Other nucleotide sequences in the sample specify the same CDR3. The chain links TRBV5-6 to TRBJ1-2; 7 positions agree with TRBD1. Germline V gene lookup returns CDR1 SGHDT and CDR2 YYEEEE. The CDR3 length is 13 residues. CDR3 in amino acids: CASSFTGAYGYTF. The DNA of the CDR3 is TGCGCCAGCAGCTTCACAGGGGCCTATGGCTACACCTTC. Full variable domain (rest looked up from reference TRBV5-6 and TRBJ1-2): DAGVTQSPTHLIKTRGQQVTLRCSPKSGHDTVSWYQQALGQGPQFIFQYYEEEERQRGNFPDRFSGHQFPNYSSELNVNALLLGDSALYLCASSFTGAYGYTFGSGTRLTVV.

The chain links TRBV2 to TRBJ2-7, with D perhaps matching TRBD2 (7 bases). The CDR3 has 16 residues. Trimming cost V 7 bases and J 1 base, with 20 bases left between them. Germline values: CDR1 SNHLY, CDR2 FYNNEI. The CDR3 DNA sequence: TGTGCCAGCACCCGAGGGGGGGCTGGGGGATCCTACGAGCAGTACTTC. Amino acids: CASTRGGAGGSYEQYF. The entire variable domain, with the rest obtained from reference TRBV2 and TRBJ2-7, is as follows: EPEVTQTPSHQVTQMGQEVILRCVPISNHLYFYWYRQILGQKVEFLVSFYNNEISEKSEIFDDQFSVERPDGSNFTLKIRSTKLEDSAMYFCASTRGGAGGSYEQYFGPGTRLTVT.

V usage is TRBV28 and J usage is TRBJ2-5; tentative D call: TRBD2 (7 bases). The V and J ends lost 2 bases and 2 bases respectively, with 12 bases between them. Per the germline V gene, CDR1 is MDHEN and CDR2 is SYDVKM. There are 15 residues in the CDR3. CDR3 amino acids: CASSLPGGQQETQYF. The CDR3 coding sequence is TGTGCCAGCAGTTTACCCGGGGGGCAGCAAGAGACCCAGTACTTC.

Remarks on this clone: The CDR3 end shows no conserved phenylalanine or tryptophan, and so a read error is likely. This chain links TRBV30 with TRBJ1-6, with 7 bases fitting TRBD1. The germline V gene encodes CDR1 GTSNPN and CDR2 SVGIG (reference sequence). Trimming removed 3 bases from V and 14 bases from J; junction bases left unmatched: 4. The CDR3 runs to 11 residues. CDR3 region: CAWSPRGALHV. The CDR3 nucleotides are TGTGCCTGGAGCCCCAGGGGGGCCCTCCACGTT.

The CDR3 is CAITDRGRVDRGGGYGYTF. Written as DNA, the CDR3 is TGTGCCATCACGGACAGGGGGCGGGTGGACCGAGGCGGAGGCTATGGCTACACCTTC. V gene TRBV10-3 combines with J gene TRBJ1-2; 11 bases map to TRBD1. The CDR3 has 19 residues. In germline, CDR1 is ENHRY, CDR2 SYGVKD. Unmatched junction bases numbered 20, after V lost 7 bases and J lost 4 bases.

The J gene is TRBJ2-2, the V gene TRBV19, with D possibly being TRBD2 (6 bases). CDR3 size: 14 residues. V gave up 6 bases and J gave up 2 bases, with 10 bases separating them. From germline, CDR1 is LNHDA and CDR2 SQIVND (reference sequence). DNA for the CDR3: TGTGCCAGTAGCCGCGGGGTTAACACCGGGGAGCTGTTTTTT. Residues: CASSRGVNTGELFF. Filled out from reference TRBV19 and TRBJ2-2, the complete variable domain reads DGGITQSPKYLFRKEGQNVTLSCEQNLNHDAMYWYRQDPGQGLRLIYYSQIVNDFQKGDIAEGYSVSREKKESFPLTVTSAQKNPTAFYLCASSRGVNTGELFFGEGSRLTVL.

The rearrangement uses TRBV5-6 and TRBJ2-5; 7 bases match TRBD1. TRBJ2-7 explains the end of the DNA better; the J call may be wrong. Germline V gene lookup returns CDR1 SGHDT and CDR2 YYEEEE. The CDR3 consists of 13 residues. CDR3 loop: CASGAGTAYEQYF. The CDR3 DNA is TGTGCCAGCGGAGCCGGGACAGCCTACGAGCAGTACTTC.

This clone was seen only a few times. The rearrangement links TRBV5-6 to TRBJ1-2, with 10 bases aligning to TRBD1. Germline CDR1 reads SGHDT; CDR2 reads YYEEEE. The CDR3 spans 14 residues. V lost 3 bases to trimming and J lost 5 bases; unmatched junction nucleotides: 4. The CDR3 bases are TGTGCCAGCAGCTGGGACAGGGGACCTTATGGCTACACCTTC. It translates to CASSWDRGPYGYTF.

V usage is TRBV27 and J usage is TRBJ2-7, with 10 bases identical to TRBD1. The CDR3 extends over 12 amino acids. V was pared by 6 bases and J by 11 bases, with 7 bases of the junction left unmatched. Germline CDR1 and CDR2: MNHEY and SMNVEV (reference sequence). Here the CDR3 DNA reads TGTGCCAGCAGCCTGACAGGGGGCGAAGAGTACTTC. Translated: CASSLTGGEEYF.